The clone carrying this T cell receptor (beta chain) was counted ten times or more. Its antigen remains unidentified. The read ends 3 residues before the CDR3 terminus; that terminus is restored from the germline J gene. This entry is derived from a study of T cell clonality in common variable immunodeficiency. General study points: Shared TCRbeta clones were fewer between CVID subjects than controls. Common variable immunodeficiency TCR beta sequences reportedly had fewer deletions and N-nucleotide insertions.

Equal genomic DNA amounts from CVID and control samples were sequenced. TCRdb keeps only in-frame clones here, not all; method: immunoSEQ multiplex PCR. Listed for the sample are about 60,000 clones, none seen a single time. The CDR3 is made up of 13 amino acids. Trimming shortened V by 5 bases and J by 3 bases, and 11 bases separated the two germline ends. Per germline, CDR1 SGHVS and CDR2 FNYEAQ. The J gene is TRBJ2-7, the V gene TRBV7-6; D might be TRBD2 (6 bases). The sequence derives from a person aged 18 to 69 in good health. Material: peripheral blood mononuclear cells. CDR3 bases read: TGTGCCAGCAGCCCGGGACTCATCTACGAG. Protein product: CASSPGLIYE. The full CDR3 protein is CASSPGLIYEQYF.